This T cell receptor beta chain derives from a study of blood T cell repertoires in COVID-19. Whole-study context: COVID-19 samples, acute and convalescent, were from the United States, Italy and Spain. T cells, B-cell-depleted T cells, or PBMCs supplied cDNA or gDNA.

V was trimmed by 0 bases and J by 7 bases, leaving 10 bases between them. Germline V gene data show CDR1 as SGHRS and CDR2 as YFSETQ. The CDR3 length is 14 residues. Per the authors' pipeline: Reference gene primer amplification gave estimated nucleated cell counts. Data came from immunoSEQ multiplex PCR; TCRdb stores just in-frame clones and leaves some out. V and J calls and clone size come straight from that table; D and trimming were deduced from the DNA. The sample lists 140,000 or so clones; about 86% were seen once. The sample was peripheral blood. J is TRBJ1-4 and V is TRBV5-1; D is unresolved. The sequence was collected from a woman older than 75 with acute or convalescent COVID-19. The CDR3 coding sequence is TGCGCCAGCAGCTTGGAGGGTAGCGGTGAAAAACTGTTTTTT. It codes for CASSLEGSGEKLFF.